This T cell receptor (beta chain) was retrieved from a study of graft-versus-host responses after intestinal transplantation. Background on the study: All of the recipients had induction that used anti-thymocyte globulin, then tacrolimus and steroids for 2 to 3 years.

Note on this clone: Its target is not known.

Germline CDR1 reads MDHEN; CDR2 reads SYDVKM. V lost 7 bases and J lost 8; bases outside the gene matches: 11. The CDR3 runs to 14 residues. TCRdb's copy holds only in-frame clones and misses some; the assay was immunoSEQ multiplex PCR. Altogether about 51,000 clones are present, approximately 88% being singletons, with the ten largest covering 0.55% to 0.65%. Regarding the study as a whole: Recipient marrow harbored GvH clones, some of which surfaced first in ileum or blood.

The source was unstimulated CD4+ T cells sorted from spleen or lymph node cells, collected before transplant. The TCR sequence derives from a human donor who was the organ donor for an intestinal transplant. The chain links TRBV28 to TRBJ1-2; 9 positions agree with TRBD1. In DNA, the CDR3 is TGTGCCAGCATTACCCCCGGGACAGGGCCCGGCTACACCTTC. Its translation: CASITPGTGPGYTF.